A selection of T cell receptor beta chains follows, all from one sample in a study of memory CD4+ T cells and cytomegalovirus serostatus. Sequencing used immunoSEQ multiplex PCR; TCRdb keeps in-frame clones, though not all of them. The data show some 26,000 clones, 70% to 80% seen once. Sequenced sample: memory CD4+ T cells from blood. These receptors were collected from an adult in good health and CMV-seronegative. Each CDR3 is given with its conserved first and last residue. A D gene is named only where the DNA matches it firmly. A clone size is listed for some rows: how often the clone was seen (once, few, many), or a class if it is expanded.

D gene,V gene,clone size,J gene,CDR3 DNA,CDR3 protein
TRBD1,TRBV19,-,TRBJ1-1,TGTGCCAGTAGTATCAGGGGGATGAACACTGAAGCTTTCTTT,CASSIRGMNTEAFF
-,TRBV30,-,TRBJ1-3,TGTGCCTGGAGTAGGGGGACTCCCTCTGGAAACACCATATATTTT,CAWSRGTPSGNTIYF
-,TRBV5-4,-,TRBJ1-2,TGTGCCAGCAGACGCGAGGTAGGGGATGGCTACACCTTC,CASRREVGDGYTF
-,TRBV28,-,TRBJ1-5,TGTGCCAGCAGTTTAGGTAATGCGGGGGGTCCCCAGCATTTT,CASSLGNAGGPQHF
TRBD2,TRBV10-3,-,TRBJ2-3,TGTGCCATCAGTGAGGCGGAAGAATTAGCGGGGGGGCTTGGAGATACGCAGTATTTT,CAISEAEELAGGLGDTQYF
TRBD1,TRBV15,once,TRBJ1-1,TGTGCCACCAGCAGAGGATGGGGGGGGACAGATGACACTGAAGCTTTCTTT,CATSRGWGGTDDTEAFF
-,TRBV20-1,once,TRBJ1-4,TGCAGTGCTCTCGTGGGTGGGCTGTTTTTT,CSALVGGLFF
-,TRBV7-2,-,TRBJ2-6,TGTGCCAGCAGCCTTGGCCACTCTGGGGCCAACGTCCTGACTTTC,CASSLGHSGANVLTF
-,TRBV7-2,-,TRBJ1-2,TGTGCCAGCACCCGGTCAGGACAGCTAGCGTCCTTC,CASTRSGQLASF
TRBD2,TRBV5-1,-,TRBJ2-3,TGCGCCAGCAGCCCGACTAGCGGGACCACAGATACGCAGTATTTT,CASSPTSGTTDTQYF
-,TRBV6-1,-,TRBJ2-6,TGTGCCAGCAGTGAATTGGGAGGGGGGATGGCAGGGGCCAACGTCCTGACTTTC,CASSELGGGMAGANVLTF
-,TRBV7-9,few,TRBJ1-1,TGTGCCAGCAGCTACCCCCAGAGCACTGAAGCTTTCTTT,CASSYPQSTEAFF
-,TRBV10-1,-,TRBJ2-1,TGCGCCAGCAGTGAAAACCAGGGATACAATGAGCAGTTCTTC,CASSENQGYNEQFF
-,TRBV5-1,few,TRBJ2-7,TGCGCCAGCAGCCCGGCTGGGGGTTTTTACGAGCAGTACTTC,CASSPAGGFYEQYF
TRBD1,TRBV5-1,-,TRBJ2-3,TGCGCCAGCAGCACACAGGGGCAAGATACGCAGTATTTT,CASSTQGQDTQYF
-,TRBV5-1,-,TRBJ2-7,TGCGCCAGCAGCTTAGGACAGTACCGCTACGAGCAGTACTTC,CASSLGQYRYEQYF
-,TRBV25-1,-,TRBJ2-2,TGTGCCAGCAGTGAAACATCAGGGGCCGGGGAGCTGTTTTTT,CASSETSGAGELFF
TRBD1,TRBV30,-,TRBJ1-5,TGTGCCTGGAGGCGAACAGGGGCCAGCAATCAGCCCCAGCATTTT,CAWRRTGASNQPQHF
-,TRBV5-1,-,TRBJ2-2,TGCGCCAGCAGCTTTACAGGGATGACCGGGGAGCTGTTTTTT,CASSFTGMTGELFF
-,TRBV7-7,-,TRBJ1-2,TGTGCTAGCAGCTTAATTAGGGCTTCGTTGGGGGGCGCGGGCTATGGCTACACCTTC,CASSLIRASLGGAGYGYTF